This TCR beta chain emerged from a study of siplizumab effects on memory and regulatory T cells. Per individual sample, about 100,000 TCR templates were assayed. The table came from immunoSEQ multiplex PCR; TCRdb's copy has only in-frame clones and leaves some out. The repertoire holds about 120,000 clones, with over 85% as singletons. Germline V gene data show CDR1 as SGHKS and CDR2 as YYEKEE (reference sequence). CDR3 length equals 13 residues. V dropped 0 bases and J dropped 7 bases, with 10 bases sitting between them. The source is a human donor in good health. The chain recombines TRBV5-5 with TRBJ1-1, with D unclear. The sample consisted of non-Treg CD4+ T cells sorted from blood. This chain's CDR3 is CASSLDWGSEAFF. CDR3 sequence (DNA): TGTGCCAGCAGCTTGGATTGGGGAAGTGAAGCTTTCTTT.